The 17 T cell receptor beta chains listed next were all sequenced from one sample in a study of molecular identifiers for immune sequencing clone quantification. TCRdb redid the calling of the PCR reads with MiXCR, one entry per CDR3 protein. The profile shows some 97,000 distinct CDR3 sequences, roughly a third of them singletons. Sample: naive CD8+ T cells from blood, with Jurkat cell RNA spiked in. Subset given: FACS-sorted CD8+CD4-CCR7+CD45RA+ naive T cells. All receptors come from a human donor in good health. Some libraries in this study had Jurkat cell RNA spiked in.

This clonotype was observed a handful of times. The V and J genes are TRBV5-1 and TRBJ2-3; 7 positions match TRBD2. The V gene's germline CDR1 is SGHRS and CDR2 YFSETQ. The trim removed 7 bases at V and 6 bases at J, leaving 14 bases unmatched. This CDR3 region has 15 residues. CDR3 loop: CASGAPAGVVDTQYF. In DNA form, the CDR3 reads TGCGCCAGCGGAGCTCCCGCGGGGGTAGTGGATACGCAGTATTTT. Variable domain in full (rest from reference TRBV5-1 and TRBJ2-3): KAGVTQTPRYLIKTRGQQVTLSCSPISGHRSVSWYQQTPGQGLQFLFEYFSETQRNKGNFPGRFSGRQFSNSRSEMNVSTLELGDSALYLCASGAPAGVVDTQYFGPGTRLTVL.

CDR3 DNA: TGTGCCAGCCAAGGGTGGGGAGGCCCGCTAGCGGGGAAAAGCTCCTACAATGAGCAGTTCTTC. It yields the protein CASQGWGGPLAGKSSYNEQFF. This chain connects TRBV11-2 to TRBJ2-1; TRBD2 aligns across 9 bases. The CDR3 is made up of 21 amino acids. The J segment lost 0 bases and the V segment lost 8 bases, leaving 23 bases of the junction unmatched. Germline V lookup: CDR1 SGHAT, CDR2 FQNNGV.

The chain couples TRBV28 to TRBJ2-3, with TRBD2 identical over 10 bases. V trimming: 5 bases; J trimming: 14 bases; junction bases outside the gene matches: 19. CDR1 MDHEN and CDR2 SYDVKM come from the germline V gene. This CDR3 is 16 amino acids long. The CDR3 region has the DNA TGTGCCAGCAGTCCAACTACCGAACCAGCGGGAGGGCCTGCGTATTTT. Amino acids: CASSPTTEPAGGPAYF.

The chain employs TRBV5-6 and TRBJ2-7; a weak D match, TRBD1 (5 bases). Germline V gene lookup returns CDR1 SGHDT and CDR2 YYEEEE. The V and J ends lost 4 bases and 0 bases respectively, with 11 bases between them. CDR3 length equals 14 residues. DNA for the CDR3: TGTGCCAGCAGCCAGACAGACAGCTCCTACGAGCAGTACTTC. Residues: CASSQTDSSYEQYF. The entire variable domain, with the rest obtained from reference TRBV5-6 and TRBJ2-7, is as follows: DAGVTQSPTHLIKTRGQQVTLRCSPKSGHDTVSWYQQALGQGPQFIFQYYEEEERQRGNFPDRFSGHQFPNYSSELNVNALLLGDSALYLCASSQTDSSYEQYFGPGTRLTVT.

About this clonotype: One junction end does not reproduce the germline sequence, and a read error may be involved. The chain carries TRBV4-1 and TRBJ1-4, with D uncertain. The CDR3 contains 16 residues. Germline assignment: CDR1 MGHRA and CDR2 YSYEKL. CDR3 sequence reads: CASGQDGRRLGEKLFF. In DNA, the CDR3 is TGCGCCAGCGGCCAAGATGGAAGGAGGTTAGGTGAAAAACTGTTTTTT.

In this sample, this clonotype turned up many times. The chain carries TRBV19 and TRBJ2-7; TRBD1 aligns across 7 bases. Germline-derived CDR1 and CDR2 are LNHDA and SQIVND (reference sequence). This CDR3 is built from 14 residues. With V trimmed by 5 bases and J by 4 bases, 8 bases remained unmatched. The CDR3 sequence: CASSDPGTAYEQYF. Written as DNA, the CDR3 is TGTGCCAGTAGTGACCCCGGGACAGCGTACGAGCAGTACTTC.

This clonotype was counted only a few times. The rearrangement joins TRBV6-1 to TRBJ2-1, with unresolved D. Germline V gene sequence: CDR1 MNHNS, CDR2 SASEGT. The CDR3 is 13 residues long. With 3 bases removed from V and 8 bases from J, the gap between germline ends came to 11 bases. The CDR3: CASSETLGYEQFF. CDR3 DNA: TGTGCCAGCAGTGAGACATTGGGGTATGAGCAGTTCTTC.

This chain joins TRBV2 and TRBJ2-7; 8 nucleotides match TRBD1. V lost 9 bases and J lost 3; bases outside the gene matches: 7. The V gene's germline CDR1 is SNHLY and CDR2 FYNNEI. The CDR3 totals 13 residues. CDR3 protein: CASQTGVYYEQYF. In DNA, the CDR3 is TGTGCCAGTCAGACAGGGGTATACTACGAGCAGTACTTC.

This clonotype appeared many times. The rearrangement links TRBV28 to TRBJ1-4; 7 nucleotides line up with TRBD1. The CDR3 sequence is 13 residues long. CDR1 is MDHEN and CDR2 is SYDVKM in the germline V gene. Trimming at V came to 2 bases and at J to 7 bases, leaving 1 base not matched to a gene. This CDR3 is CASSLTGAEKLFF. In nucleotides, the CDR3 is TGTGCCAGCAGTTTAACAGGGGCTGAAAAACTGTTTTTT. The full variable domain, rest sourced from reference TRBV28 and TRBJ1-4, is DVKVTQSSRYLVKRTGEKVFLECVQDMDHENMFWYRQDPGLGLRLIYFSYDVKMKEKGDIPEGYSVSREKKERFSLILESASTNQTSMYLCASSLTGAEKLFFGSGTQLSVL.

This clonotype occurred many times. DNA for the CDR3: TGTGCCAGCAGCTTTAAGCGGGCTAGCACAGATACGCAGTATTTT. It yields the protein CASSFKRASTDTQYF. The chain recombines TRBV7-9 with TRBJ2-3; possibly TRBD2 for D (6 bases). Germline V gives CDR1 SEHNR, CDR2 FQNEAQ (reference sequence). V lost 3 bases and J lost 0, with 10 bases in between. This CDR3 contains 15 residues.

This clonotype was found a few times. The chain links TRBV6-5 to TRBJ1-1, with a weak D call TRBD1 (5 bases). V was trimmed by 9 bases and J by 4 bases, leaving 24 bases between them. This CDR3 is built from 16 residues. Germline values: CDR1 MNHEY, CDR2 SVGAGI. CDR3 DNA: TGTGCCAGTCGGTCGTTAATGGGGGGAGAGAGCACTGAAGCTTTCTTT. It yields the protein CASRSLMGGESTEAFF.

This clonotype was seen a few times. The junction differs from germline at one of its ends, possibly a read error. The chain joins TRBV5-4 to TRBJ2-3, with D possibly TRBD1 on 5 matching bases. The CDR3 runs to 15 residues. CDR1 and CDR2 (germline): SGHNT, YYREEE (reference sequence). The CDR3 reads CACSPPGRATDTQYF. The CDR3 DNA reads TGTGCCTGCAGCCCACCGGGCAGGGCCACAGATACGCAGTATTTT.

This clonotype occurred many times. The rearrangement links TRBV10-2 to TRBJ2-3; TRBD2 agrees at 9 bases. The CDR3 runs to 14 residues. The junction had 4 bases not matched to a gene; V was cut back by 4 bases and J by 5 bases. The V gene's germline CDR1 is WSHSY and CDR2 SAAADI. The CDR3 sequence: CASSVSGRQDTQYF. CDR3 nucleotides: TGCGCCAGCAGTGTAAGCGGGAGGCAAGATACGCAGTATTTT.

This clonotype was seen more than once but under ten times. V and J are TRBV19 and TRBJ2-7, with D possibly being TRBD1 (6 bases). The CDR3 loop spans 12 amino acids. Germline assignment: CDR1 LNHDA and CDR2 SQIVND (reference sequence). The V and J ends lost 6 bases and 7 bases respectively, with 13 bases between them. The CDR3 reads CASRTGSMEQYF. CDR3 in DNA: TGTGCCAGTAGGACAGGTTCTATGGAGCAGTACTTC. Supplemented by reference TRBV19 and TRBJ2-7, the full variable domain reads DGGITQSPKYLFRKEGQNVTLSCEQNLNHDAMYWYRQDPGQGLRLIYYSQIVNDFQKGDIAEGYSVSREKKESFPLTVTSAQKNPTAFYLCASRTGSMEQYFGPGTRLTVT.

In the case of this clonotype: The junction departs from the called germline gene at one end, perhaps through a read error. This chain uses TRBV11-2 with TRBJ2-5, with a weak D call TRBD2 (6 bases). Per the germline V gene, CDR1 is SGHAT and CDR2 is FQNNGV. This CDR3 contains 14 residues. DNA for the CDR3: TGTGCCAGCAGCAGTTGGACTACCCAAGAGCCCCAGTACTTC. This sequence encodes CASSSWTTQEPQYF. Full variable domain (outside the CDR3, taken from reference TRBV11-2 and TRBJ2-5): EAGVAQSPRYKIIEKRQSVAFWCNPISGHATLYWYQQILGQGPKLLIQFQNNGVVDDSQLPKDRFSAERLKGVDSTLKIQPAKLEDSAVYLCASSSWTTQEPQYFGPGTRLLVL.

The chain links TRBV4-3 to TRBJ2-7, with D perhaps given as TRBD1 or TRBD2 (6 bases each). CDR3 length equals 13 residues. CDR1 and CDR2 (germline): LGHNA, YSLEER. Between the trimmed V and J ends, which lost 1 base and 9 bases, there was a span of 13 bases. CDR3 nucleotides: TGCGCCAGCAGCCAAGTGGAGGGGGACGGGCAGTACTTC. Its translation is CASSQVEGDGQYF.

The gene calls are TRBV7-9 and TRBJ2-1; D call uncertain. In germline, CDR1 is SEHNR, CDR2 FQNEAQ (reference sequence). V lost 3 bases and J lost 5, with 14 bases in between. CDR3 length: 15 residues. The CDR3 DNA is TGTGCCAGCAGCTTGGACGGGCGACTTAACAATGAGCAGTTCTTC. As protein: CASSLDGRLNNEQFF.